This TCR beta chain came from a study of identical twins. This clonotype was seen more than once but under ten times. Antigen specificity is unknown. The CDR3 loop spans 14 amino acids. Between the trimmed V and J ends, which lost 0 bases and 4 bases, there was a span of 9 bases. Looked up from germline, CDR1 is KGHSH and CDR2 is LQKENI. Findings of the study overall: The conclusions drew on cross-sectional statistical analysis instead of tracking the same donors. The more abundant beta clonotypes in cord blood had fewer insertions, and memory repertoires did not show this. For zero-insertion analyses, partial confounding could come from invariant MAIT and iNKT cells.

A single record per CDR3 protein comes from TCRdb applying MiXCR to the 5' RACE reads. The data hold around 670,000 distinct CDR3 sequences, with 5.5% to 6.5% observed a single time. This clonotype was sampled from a man aged 18 to 35 in good health. The chain has TRBV18 and TRBJ2-5; D ambiguous. Sequencing was done on a sample of naive T cells sorted from blood. The CDR3, as DNA: TGTGCCAGCTCACCACCGTCGGTAGGAGAGACCCAGTACTTC. Protein sequence: CASSPPSVGETQYF. The entire variable domain, with the rest obtained from reference TRBV18 and TRBJ2-5, is as follows: NAGVMQNPRHLVRRRGQEARLRCSPMKGHSHVYWYRQLPEEGLKFMVYLQKENIIDESGMPKERFSAEFPKEGPSILRIQQVVRGDSAAYFCASSPPSVGETQYFGPGTRLLVL.